These T cell receptor beta chains were read from a single sample in a study of control samples from healthy donors and cancer patients. The method was immunoSEQ multiplex PCR; TCRdb's version includes in-frame clones alone and lacks a portion of them. Among 100,000 to 150,000 clones listed, about 89% were seen once. The source material was blood. All receptors come from a man between 50 and 59 years old in good health. CDR3s include the opening cysteine and the closing phenylalanine or tryptophan. D genes are given only for firm matches. Clone size appears in some rows only: once, few, many, or a class for an expanded clone.

J: TRBJ2-7; V: TRBV9; D: NA; size: NA; DNA: TGTGCCAGCAGCGGTGCGGGTCGGGAGCAGTACTTC; CDR3: CASSGAGREQYF
J: TRBJ1-4; V: TRBV27; D: NA; size: NA; DNA: TGTGCCAGCAGTTTGGGGGGCGCATGGGAAAAACTGTTTTTT; CDR3: CASSLGGAWEKLFF
J: TRBJ2-3; V: TRBV11-2; D: NA; size: once; DNA: TGTGCCAGCAGCTTATACCCCGACACAGATACGCAGTATTTT; CDR3: CASSLYPDTDTQYF
J: TRBJ1-1; V: TRBV7-6; D: TRBD1; size: NA; DNA: TGTGCCAGCAGCTTAGACAGGGGTGACGGTGAAGCTTTCTTT; CDR3: CASSLDRGDGEAFF
J: TRBJ1-1; V: TRBV5-1; D: NA; size: NA; DNA: TGCGCCAGCAGCCCCTTCGGACAGCGGAACACTGAAGCTTTCTTT; CDR3: CASSPFGQRNTEAFF
J: TRBJ1-3; V: TRBV5-1; D: NA; size: NA; DNA: TGCGCCAGCAGTCGTGACGGCACTTCAGGAAACACCATATATTTT; CDR3: CASSRDGTSGNTIYF
J: TRBJ2-7; V: TRBV19; D: TRBD1; size: NA; DNA: TGTGCCAGTAGTAGCCGGGACAGGGCCTACGAGCAGTACTTC; CDR3: CASSSRDRAYEQYF
J: TRBJ1-1; V: TRBV9; D: NA; size: NA; DNA: TGTGCCAGCAGCGTAGGGGACACCACTGAAGCTTTCTTT; CDR3: CASSVGDTTEAFF
J: TRBJ2-2; V: TRBV28; D: TRBD2; size: NA; DNA: TGTGCCAGCAGTTTTACTAGCGGGGGAACCGGGGAGCTGTTTTTT; CDR3: CASSFTSGGTGELFF
J: TRBJ1-2; V: TRBV6-5; D: NA; size: NA; DNA: TGTGCCAGCAGGACCGAGACAGGAGCCTATGGCTACACCTTC; CDR3: CASRTETGAYGYTF
J: TRBJ2-7; V: TRBV6-5; D: NA; size: NA; DNA: TGTGCCAGCAGCCTCCACAACAGGGTTGATTACGAGCAGTACTTC; CDR3: CASSLHNRVDYEQYF
J: TRBJ2-6; V: TRBV19; D: TRBD1; size: NA; DNA: TGTGCCAGTACCCGGACAGGCGGCTCTGGGGCCAACGTCCTGACTTTC; CDR3: CASTRTGGSGANVLTF
J: TRBJ1-3; V: TRBV19; D: NA; size: NA; DNA: TGTGCCAGTAGTATAAGGCATAACTCTGGAAACACCATATATTTT; CDR3: CASSIRHNSGNTIYF
J: TRBJ2-2; V: TRBV5-6; D: TRBD2; size: NA; DNA: TGTGCCAGCAGCTTGCCCGGGGGAGGGTTGATCGGGGAGCTGTTTTTT; CDR3: CASSLPGGGLIGELFF
J: TRBJ1-1; V: TRBV2; D: NA; size: NA; DNA: TGTGCCAGCAGTGGGCAGGTCACGAACACTGAAGCTTTCTTT; CDR3: CASSGQVTNTEAFF
J: TRBJ1-2; V: TRBV2; D: NA; size: few; DNA: TGTGCCAGCAGTGGACAAAATAGGGGTGGCTACACCTTC; CDR3: CASSGQNRGGYTF
J: TRBJ2-5; V: TRBV6-5; D: TRBD2; size: NA; DNA: TGTGCCAGCAGTTACTCCGTCGCGGGGGGGCAAGAGACCCAGTACTTC; CDR3: CASSYSVAGGQETQYF
J: TRBJ1-5; V: TRBV25-1; D: NA; size: NA; DNA: TGTGCCAGCAGTTGGGGGGCTAGCAATCAGCCCCAGCATTTT; CDR3: CASSWGASNQPQHF
J: TRBJ1-2; V: TRBV6-1; D: NA; size: NA; DNA: TGTGCCAGCAGTGACCCGGGGGCGCGGTGGGGCTACACCTTC; CDR3: CASSDPGARWGYTF